Presented here are 25 T cell receptor beta chains from one specimen sequenced in a study of cytomegalovirus exposure and HLA in healthy donors. The PCR was carried out with 60 Vbeta primers and 13 Jbeta primers. Profiling relied on immunoSEQ multiplex PCR, and the TCRdb table lists in-frame clones only, not all of them. The sample includes 150,000 to 250,000 clones. Sequencing was carried out using PBMCs. These receptors originate from a boy younger than 18 in good health and CMV-seronegative.

The chain couples TRBV5-1 to TRBJ2-7, with TRBD1 matching 10 bases. CDR1 and CDR2 (germline): SGHRS, YFSETQ. J lost 1 base, V lost 4 bases, and 11 bases had no gene match. This CDR3 comprises 17 residues. The CDR3 here is CASSPEPRTGGSYEQYF. For the CDR3, the DNA is TGCGCCAGCAGCCCCGAGCCGAGGACAGGGGGTTCCTACGAGCAGTACTTC.

This chain joins TRBV6-5 and TRBJ2-3, with 7 positions matching TRBD1. The V gene's germline CDR1 is MNHEY and CDR2 SVGAGI. The CDR3 is made up of 15 amino acids. J gave up 1 base and V 6 bases, and 7 bases lay outside the gene matches. CDR3 nucleotides: TGTGCCAGCAGCCGAGGACAGGTGGGCACAGATACGCAGTATTTT. Translation: CASSRGQVGTDTQYF.

The chain links TRBV7-8 to TRBJ2-2; 7 bases fit TRBD2. CDR3 size: 18 residues. CDR1 SGHVS and CDR2 FQNEAQ come from the germline V gene. V was clipped by 0 bases and J by 5 bases; unmatched bases: 12. The CDR3 DNA is TGTGCCAGCAGCTTAGCGAGGACTAGGGCCCGGACTACCGGGGAGCTGTTTTTT. Protein sequence: CASSLARTRARTTGELFF.

The rearrangement links TRBV7-8 to TRBJ2-5, with a tentative D call TRBD2 (5 bases). V was clipped by 3 bases and J by 7 bases, with 9 bases between them. This CDR3 has 12 amino acids. Germline CDR1 is SGHVS and CDR2 is FQNEAQ. CDR3 DNA: TGTGCCAGCAGCTTGGCGGGTGGGACCCAGTACTTC. This translates into CASSLAGGTQYF.

The genes are TRBV6-5 and TRBJ2-7; 8 bases match TRBD2. J gave up 0 bases and V 8 bases, and 6 bases lay outside the gene matches. The CDR3 runs 14 residues. CDR1 and CDR2 from the germline V gene are MNHEY and SVGAGI. CDR3 in DNA: TGTGCCAGCGCGCGGGGGGCCCTCTCCTACGAGCAGTACTTC. Protein sequence: CASARGALSYEQYF.

This rearrangement joins TRBV30 to TRBJ2-1; D is possibly TRBD2 (5 bases). Deletions cut 1 base from V and 6 bases from J, with 7 bases between. The CDR3 is 12 residues long. Germline CDR1 GTSNPN, CDR2 SVGIG (reference sequence). The DNA for the CDR3 is TGTGCCTGGAGTGACCGGGGCAATGAGCAGTTCTTC. Protein: CAWSDRGNEQFF.

The gene calls are TRBV7-3 and TRBJ2-1, with D uncertain. Germline CDR1 and CDR2: SGHTA and FQGTGA. The CDR3 has 14 amino acids. V lost 5 bases and J 2 bases, leaving 10 bases between the germline ends. The CDR3 coding sequence is TGTGCCAGCAGCCCAGACAAAACCTACAATGAGCAGTTCTTC. The encoded protein is CASSPDKTYNEQFF.

The chain is built from TRBV7-2 and TRBJ1-1; TRBD1 might be the D (6 bases). The ends were cut back, 5 bases at V and 1 base at J, with 14 bases in the middle. Germline assignment: CDR1 SGHTA and CDR2 FQGNSA. The length of the CDR3 is 15 residues. CDR3 in DNA: TGTGCCAGCAGCAGGGACCAGACAGGGAACACTGAAGCTTTCTTT. As protein: CASSRDQTGNTEAFF.

The J gene is TRBJ2-1, the V gene TRBV11-2; D is perhaps TRBD2 (6 bases). Germline CDR1 and CDR2: SGHAT and FQNNGV. The V gene lost 5 bases and the J gene lost 4 bases, with 18 bases spanning the gap. This CDR3 is 16 amino acids long. The CDR3: CASSLLVAAPYNEQFF. As DNA, the CDR3 is TGTGCCAGCAGCCTCCTTGTAGCGGCCCCGTACAATGAGCAGTTCTTC.

The chain joins TRBV10-3 to TRBJ1-5; D perhaps matches TRBD1 (5 bases). Trimming removed 11 bases at V and 6 bases at J, with 20 bases between. The CDR3 extends over 14 amino acids. Germline V gene lookup returns CDR1 ENHRY and CDR2 SYGVKD. The CDR3 DNA sequence: TGTGCCGCGGGGGAGGGAAGCCAACCTCAGCCCCAGCATTTT. Its translation is CAAGEGSQPQPQHF.

This sequence joins TRBV10-3 and TRBJ1-4; the D is unclear. With 2 bases removed from V and 8 bases from J, the gap between germline ends came to 6 bases. Per the germline V gene, CDR1 is ENHRY and CDR2 is SYGVKD. The CDR3 extends over 12 amino acids. The CDR3 DNA follows: TGTGCCATCAGTGAGCAGGAAGAAAAACTGTTTTTT. This gives the protein CAISEQEEKLFF.

The chain combines TRBV7-3 with TRBJ2-2; the match to TRBD2 covers 7 bases. V shed 2 bases, J shed 5 bases, and the junction held 5 bases outside the gene matches. The CDR3 contains 15 residues. CDR1 SGHTA and CDR2 FQGTGA come from the germline V gene. CDR3 sequence reads: CASSLGTTNTGELFF. Written as DNA, the CDR3 is TGTGCCAGCAGCTTAGGGACTACAAATACCGGGGAGCTGTTTTTT.

The V gene is TRBV7-2, the J gene TRBJ2-5; tentative D call: TRBD2 (5 bases). The CDR3 runs to 12 residues. The V end was cut by 6 bases, the J end by 5 bases, with 10 bases between. Germline V gene lookup returns CDR1 SGHTA and CDR2 FQGNSA. In DNA form, the CDR3 reads TGTGCCAGCAGGCACCGGAGGGAGACCCAGTACTTC. Amino acid sequence: CASRHRRETQYF. The full variable domain, rest sourced from reference TRBV7-2 and TRBJ2-5, is GAGVSQSPSNKVTEKGKDVELRCDPISGHTALYWYRQSLGQGLEFLIYFQGNSAPDKSGLPSDRFSAERTGGSVSTLTIQRTQQEDSAVYLCASRHRRETQYFGPGTRLLVL.

CDR3 region: CASSPRDRGVPGELFF. For the CDR3, the DNA is TGTGCCAGCAGCCCGCGGGACAGGGGGGTCCCCGGGGAGCTGTTTTTT. J is TRBJ2-2 and V is TRBV11-1; 11 bases are a match to TRBD1. V was pared by 5 bases and J by 6 bases, with 8 bases of the junction left unmatched. Per germline, CDR1 SGHAT and CDR2 FQDESV (reference sequence). The CDR3 runs to 16 residues.

As DNA, the CDR3 is TGTGCCAGCAGCTCCGGGACAGGGGGATACGAGCAGTACTTC. Its protein product is CASSSGTGGYEQYF. This chain links TRBV7-6 with TRBJ2-7, with 11 bases identical to TRBD1. Germline CDR1 reads SGHVS; CDR2 reads FNYEAQ. CDR3 length: 14 residues. Trimming took 4 bases from V and 4 from J; bases not matched to a gene: 3. Full variable domain (outside the CDR3, taken from reference TRBV7-6 and TRBJ2-7): GAGVSQSPRYKVTKRGQDVALRCDPISGHVSLYWYRQALGQGPEFLTYFNYEAQQDKSGLPNDRFSAERPEGSISTLTIQRTEQRDSAMYRCASSSGTGGYEQYFGPGTRLTVT.

Here the CDR3 reads CASSPWTGSYEQYF. DNA of the CDR3: TGTGCCAGCAGCCCCTGGACAGGTAGCTACGAGCAGTACTTC. This chain joins TRBV7-8 and TRBJ2-7, with TRBD1 identical over 7 bases. From germline, CDR1 is SGHVS and CDR2 FQNEAQ. Trimming at V came to 5 bases and at J to 3 bases, leaving 7 bases not matched to a gene. This CDR3 contains 14 residues.

The rearrangement uses TRBV28 and TRBJ2-5; TRBD2 agrees at 8 bases. CDR1 is MDHEN, CDR2 SYDVKM, per germline. J lost 0 bases, V lost 6 bases, and 18 bases had no gene match. This CDR3 contains 19 residues. CDR3 DNA sequence: TGTGCCAGCAGCCAAAGTTTATGGAAGGGGCGGGGGGACCAAGAGACCCAGTACTTC. The encoded protein is CASSQSLWKGRGDQETQYF.

The chain recombines TRBV19 with TRBJ1-2, with D possibly TRBD1 on 6 matching bases. Trimming pared 5 bases from V and 6 bases from J, leaving 16 bases between. The CDR3 runs 14 residues. Per the germline V gene, CDR1 is LNHDA and CDR2 is SQIVND (reference sequence). The CDR3 nucleotides read TGTGCCAGTAGTCCCCTGGTAGGGGGGGATGGCTACACCTTC. Residues: CASSPLVGGDGYTF.

The chain links TRBV11-2 to TRBJ2-7, with TRBD1 matching 8 bases. Germline assignment: CDR1 SGHAT and CDR2 FQNNGV. This CDR3 is built from 15 residues. J gave up 4 bases and V 5 bases, and 10 bases lay outside the gene matches. The CDR3 here is CASSPGTGAFYEQYF. As DNA, the CDR3 is TGTGCCAGCAGCCCAGGGACAGGAGCTTTTTACGAGCAGTACTTC.

The genes are TRBV19 and TRBJ2-3; 9 bases map to TRBD1. V shed 5 bases, J shed 2 bases, and the junction held 5 bases outside the gene matches. The CDR3 totals 15 residues. Germline V gives CDR1 LNHDA, CDR2 SQIVND (reference sequence). The CDR3 DNA sequence: TGTGCCAGTAGTTTTCGACAGGGGGTCACAGATACGCAGTATTTT. The encoded protein is CASSFRQGVTDTQYF.

J is TRBJ2-5 and V is TRBV19; 11 positions agree with TRBD2. Unmatched junction bases numbered 7, after V lost 9 bases and J lost 1 base. CDR1 and CDR2 (germline): LNHDA, SQIVND (reference sequence). This CDR3 contains 15 residues. Written as DNA, the CDR3 is TGTGCCAGACCCACTAGCGGGGGACCCCAAGAGACCCAGTACTTC. Translating gives CARPTSGGPQETQYF.

The chain is built from TRBV6-4 and TRBJ1-2; D remains ambiguous. V gave up 6 bases and J gave up 2 bases, with 10 bases separating them. The CDR3 has 13 amino acids. CDR1 and CDR2 from the germline V gene are MRHNA and SNTAGT. CDR3 in DNA: TGTGCCAGCAGGAGTAACAGAAACTATGGCTACACCTTC. This sequence encodes CASRSNRNYGYTF.

The chain carries TRBV6-5 and TRBJ2-3; D might be TRBD2 (6 bases). CDR3 length: 15 residues. Germline values: CDR1 MNHEY, CDR2 SVGAGI. The germline V and J ends were trimmed by 2 bases and 4 bases, with 13 bases remaining between them. The CDR3 DNA reads TGTGCCAGCAGTTACGAGGGAGGTAGACCAGATACGCAGTATTTT. Translated: CASSYEGGRPDTQYF.

This chain joins TRBV30 and TRBJ2-7, with D maybe TRBD2 (5 bases). Deletions cut 4 bases from V and 1 base from J, with 11 bases between. This CDR3 has 13 residues. CDR1 and CDR2 from the germline V gene are GTSNPN and SVGIG (reference sequence). The CDR3 DNA reads as TGTGCCTGGACCCTCGGAGGATCCTACGAGCAGTACTTC. This gives the protein CAWTLGGSYEQYF. Filled out from reference TRBV30 and TRBJ2-7, the complete variable domain reads SQTIHQWPATLVQPVGSPLSLECTVEGTSNPNLYWYRQAAGRGLQLLFYSVGIGQISSEVPQNLSASRPQDRQFILSSKKLLLSDSGFYLCAWTLGGSYEQYFGPGTRLTVT.

The J gene is TRBJ1-3, the V gene TRBV28, with TRBD1 identical over 7 bases. The CDR3 spans 14 residues. The V gene's germline CDR1 is MDHEN and CDR2 SYDVKM. Trimming cost V 3 bases and J 7 bases; bases outside gene matches: 6. CDR3 DNA: TGTGCCAGCAGTTTGACAGGGTGGGAGAACACCATATATTTT. Residues: CASSLTGWENTIYF.